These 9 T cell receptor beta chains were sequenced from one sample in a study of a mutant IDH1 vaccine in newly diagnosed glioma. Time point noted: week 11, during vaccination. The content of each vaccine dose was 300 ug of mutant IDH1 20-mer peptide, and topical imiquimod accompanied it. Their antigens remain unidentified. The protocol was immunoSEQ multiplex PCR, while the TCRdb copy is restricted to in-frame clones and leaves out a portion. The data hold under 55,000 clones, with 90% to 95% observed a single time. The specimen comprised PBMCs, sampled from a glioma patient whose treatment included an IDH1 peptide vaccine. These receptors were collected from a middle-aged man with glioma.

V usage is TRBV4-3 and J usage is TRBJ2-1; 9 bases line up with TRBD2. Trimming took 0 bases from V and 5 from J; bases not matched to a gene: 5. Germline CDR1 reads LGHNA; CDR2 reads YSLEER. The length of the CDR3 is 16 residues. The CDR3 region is CASSQDAQRGDNEQFF. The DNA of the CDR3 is TGCGCCAGCAGCCAAGATGCCCAGCGGGGGGACAATGAGCAGTTCTTC.

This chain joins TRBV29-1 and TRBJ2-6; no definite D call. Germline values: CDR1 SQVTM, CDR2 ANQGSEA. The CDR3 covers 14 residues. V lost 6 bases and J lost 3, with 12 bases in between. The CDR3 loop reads CSVHSGSGANVLTF. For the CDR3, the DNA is TGCAGCGTACATTCCGGTAGTGGGGCCAACGTCCTGACTTTC.

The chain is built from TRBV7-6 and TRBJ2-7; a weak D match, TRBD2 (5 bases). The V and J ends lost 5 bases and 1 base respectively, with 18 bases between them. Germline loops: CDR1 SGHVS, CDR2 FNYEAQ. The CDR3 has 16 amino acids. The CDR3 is CASSPGRAMGSYEQYF. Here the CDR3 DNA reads TGTGCCAGCAGCCCCGGGCGGGCCATGGGTTCCTACGAGCAGTACTTC.

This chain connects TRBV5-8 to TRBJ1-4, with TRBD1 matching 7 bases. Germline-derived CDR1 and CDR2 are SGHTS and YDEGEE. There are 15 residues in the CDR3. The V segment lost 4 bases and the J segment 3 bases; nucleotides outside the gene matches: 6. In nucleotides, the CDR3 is TGTGCCAGCAGCCCCGGGACAGCGGCTAATGAAAAACTGTTTTTT. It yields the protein CASSPGTAANEKLFF.

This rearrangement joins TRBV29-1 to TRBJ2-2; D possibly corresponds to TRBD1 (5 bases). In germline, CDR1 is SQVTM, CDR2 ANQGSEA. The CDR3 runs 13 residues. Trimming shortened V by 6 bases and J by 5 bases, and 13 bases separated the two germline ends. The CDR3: CSVAGPRTGELFF. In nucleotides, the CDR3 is TGCAGCGTCGCAGGGCCCAGGACCGGGGAGCTGTTTTTT.

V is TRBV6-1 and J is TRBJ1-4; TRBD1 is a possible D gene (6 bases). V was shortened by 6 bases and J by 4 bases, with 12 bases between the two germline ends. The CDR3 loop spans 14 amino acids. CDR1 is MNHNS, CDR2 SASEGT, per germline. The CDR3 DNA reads TGTGCCAGCAGCGCACAACAGGGTAATGAAAAACTGTTTTTT. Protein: CASSAQQGNEKLFF.

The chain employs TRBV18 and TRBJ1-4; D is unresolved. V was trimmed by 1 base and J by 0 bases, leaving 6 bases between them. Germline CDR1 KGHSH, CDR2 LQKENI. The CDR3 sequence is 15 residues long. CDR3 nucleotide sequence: TGTGCCAGCTCACCACTGGCATCAACTAATGAAAAACTGTTTTTT. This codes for CASSPLASTNEKLFF.

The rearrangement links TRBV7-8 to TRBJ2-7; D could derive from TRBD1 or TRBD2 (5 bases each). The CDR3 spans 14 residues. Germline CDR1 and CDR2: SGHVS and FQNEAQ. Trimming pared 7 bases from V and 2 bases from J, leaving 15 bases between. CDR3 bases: TGTGCCAGCACCAAAGAGCGGACAACCTACGAGCAGTACTTC. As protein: CASTKERTTYEQYF.

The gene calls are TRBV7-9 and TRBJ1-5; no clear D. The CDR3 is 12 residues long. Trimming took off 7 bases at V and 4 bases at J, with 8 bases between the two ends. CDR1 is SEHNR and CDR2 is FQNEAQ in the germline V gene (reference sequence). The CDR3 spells CASNSLNQPQHF. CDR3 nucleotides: TGTGCCAGCAACTCTTTAAATCAGCCCCAGCATTTT.